This T cell receptor (beta chain) was recorded in a study of blood T cells in healthy people across ages. About the study: About one barcoded beta molecule was captured per two T cells (by template switching). Findings of the study overall: Older age went with lower TCR beta diversity per million T cells, in a roughly linear way. Naive T cell percentage by flow cytometry tracked strongly with beta diversity.

Combining a sample-barcoded 5' primer with a J-beta primer mix, a second PCR ran for about 7 to 11 cycles. Using its own MiXCR run on the 5' RACE reads, TCRdb lists one record per CDR3 protein. The sample yields more than 1.4 million distinct CDR3 sequences, around two fifths seen once. This CDR3 region has 14 residues. Trimming removed 2 bases at V and 3 bases at J, with 8 bases between. CDR1 MNHNS and CDR2 SASEGT come from the germline V gene. This clonotype has a handful of counts. The antigen remains undetermined. The chain joins TRBV6-1 to TRBJ1-5; no clear D. The receptor's source is a woman aged 18 to 35 in good health. The sequencing sample was made of blood. DNA of the CDR3: TGTGCCAGCAGTGAAAGCAGTATCAATCAGCCCCAGCATTTT. It specifies CASSESSINQPQHF.